The TCR beta chain described here comes from a study of OX40 agonist ivuxolimab in advanced cancers. In the study overall: Ivuxolimab was a fully human IgG2 agonistic monoclonal antibody targeting the costimulatory receptor OX40 (CD134). Of the 50 or so patients in dose escalation, some 20 had hepatocellular carcinoma, around 15 had melanoma, 9 had renal cell carcinoma and 9 had head and neck cancer. Partial responses occurred in three dose-escalation patients, of whom one had hepatocellular carcinoma and two had cutaneous melanoma. Patients were allowed to have had prior anti-PD-1, anti-PD-L1 or anti-CTLA-4 therapy, and approximately 37% of the dose-escalation patients had been treated with checkpoint inhibitors. In the dose-escalation cohort, approximately 80% of patients were male, and the mean age was around 60 years with a range of roughly 23 to 79. The paper covers the monotherapy dose-escalation part of the phase I ivuxolimab trial, which included N ≈ 54 patients. Peripheral TCRbeta sequencing aimed to test whether ivuxolimab altered TCR sequence diversity and caused clonal T-cell expansion. Intravenous ivuxolimab was administered to patients every 2 weeks at six dose levels: 0.01, 0.1, 0.3, 1.5, 3 and 10 mg/kg.

Measured from the cysteine to the phenylalanine, the CDR3 is 18 residues long. The retained sequence is limited to the CDR3, 54 bases, with the frame set at the first base. CDR1 and CDR2 (LNHNV, YYDKDF) derive from the germline V gene (reference sequence). The junction shows trimming of 0 bases on V and 5 bases on J, and the gene matches do not reach 9 bases of it. For sequencing of the TCRbeta CDR3 region, genomic DNA was extracted from the sorted cells. The immunoSEQ Assay was used to sequence the TCRbeta CDR3 regions. Not all clones reach the TCRdb copy of this immuneACCESS table, which keeps in-frame sequences only. Checked studies attribute under half of the gap to unresolved V genes and leave the rest unexplained. This sample gives 50,000 to 65,000 clones in total; around nine tenths of them show up just once. The ten largest clones capture 3% to 3.5% of the sample. Of note for this clone: Which antigen it targets is not known. No qualities accompany the bases; no much larger clone lies one base away.

Study-wide conclusions, independent of this receptor: Low levels of normalized T-cell clonal expansion were also shown by some nonresponding patients. After ivuxolimab, CD8+ T cells had more expanded clones than CD4+ T cells on average. In partial responders in the 0.1-3.0 mg/kg groups, normalized peripheral clonal expansion was found to be among the lowest, especially among CD8+ T cells. Antigen specificity was not determined for the clonally expanded peripheral T cells. At doses from 0.1 to 3.0 mg/kg, clonal expansion was seen in both CD4+ and CD8+ blood T cells between baseline and week 6.

The trial excluded patients who had a history of autoimmune disease or who were on systemic immunosuppression. In every dose cohort, peripheral blood was drawn for TCR sequencing at baseline, cycle 4 day 1, and cycle 7 day 1. The samples were taken from a phase I, first-in-human, multicenter, open-label dose-escalation trial of ivuxolimab. Adults with locally advanced or metastatic head and neck squamous cell, hepatocellular, melanoma or renal cell carcinoma were enrolled in the trial. Before TCR sequencing, CD4+ T cells and CD8+ T cells from peripheral blood were sorted into separate populations. The rearrangement combines TRBV15 with TRBJ2-3, with 12 bases in between that match TRBD2. The material sequenced was CD4+ or CD8+ T cells sorted from blood, taken in a trial of the OX40 agonist ivuxolimab. The receptor's source is an adult with an advanced solid tumor such as melanoma, head and neck, liver or kidney cancer. The encoded CDR3 is CATSRDDLGGLAGDTQYF. The nucleotide sequence reads TGTGCCACCAGCAGAGATGACCTAGGGGGACTAGCGGGAGATACGCAGTATTTT. Beyond the CDR3, the reference TRBV15 and TRBJ2-3 genes provide the residues; the full variable domain reads: DAMVIQNPRYQVTQFGKPVTLSCSQTLNHNVMYWYQQKSSQAPKLLFHYYDKDFNNEADTPDNFQSRRPNTSFCFLDIRSPGLGDTAMYLCATSRDDLGGLAGDTQYFGPGTRLTVL.